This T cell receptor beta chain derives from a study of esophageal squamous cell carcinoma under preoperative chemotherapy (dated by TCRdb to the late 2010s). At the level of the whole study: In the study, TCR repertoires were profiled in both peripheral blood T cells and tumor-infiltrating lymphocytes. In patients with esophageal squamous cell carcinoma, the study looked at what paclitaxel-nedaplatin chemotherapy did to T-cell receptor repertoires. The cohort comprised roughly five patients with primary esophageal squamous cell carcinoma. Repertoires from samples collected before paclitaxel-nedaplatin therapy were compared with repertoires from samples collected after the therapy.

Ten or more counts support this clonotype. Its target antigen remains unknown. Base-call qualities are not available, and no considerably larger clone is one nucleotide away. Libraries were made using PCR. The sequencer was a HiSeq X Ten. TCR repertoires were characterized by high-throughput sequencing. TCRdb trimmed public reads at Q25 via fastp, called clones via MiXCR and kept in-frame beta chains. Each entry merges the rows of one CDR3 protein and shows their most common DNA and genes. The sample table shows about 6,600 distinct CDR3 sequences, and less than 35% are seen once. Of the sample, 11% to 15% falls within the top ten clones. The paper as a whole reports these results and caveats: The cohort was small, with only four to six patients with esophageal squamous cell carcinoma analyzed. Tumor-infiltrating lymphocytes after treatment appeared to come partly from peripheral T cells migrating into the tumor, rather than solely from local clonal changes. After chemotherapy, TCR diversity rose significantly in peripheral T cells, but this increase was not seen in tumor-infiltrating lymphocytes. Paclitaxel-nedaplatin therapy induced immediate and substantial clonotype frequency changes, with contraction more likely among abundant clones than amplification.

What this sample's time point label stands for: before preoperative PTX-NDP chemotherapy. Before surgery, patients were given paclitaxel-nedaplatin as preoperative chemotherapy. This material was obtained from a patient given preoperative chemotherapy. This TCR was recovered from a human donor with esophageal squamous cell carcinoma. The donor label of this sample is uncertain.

The nucleotide sequence is TGTGCCGCAGGGCCCAGCGCGAGGCCGTCGGAGCAGTTCTTC. It is translated as CAAGPSARPSEQFF. Recombination linked TRBV25-1 to TRBJ2-1, and the D gene may be TRBD1, 5 bases matching. At the junction V is shortened by 11 bases and J by 10 bases, with 24 bases in between. There are 14 amino acids in the CDR3, from cysteine to phenylalanine inclusive. The only DNA kept is the CDR3, 42 bases in frame from the first base. In the germline V gene, CDR1 corresponds to MGHDK and CDR2 to SYGVNS.